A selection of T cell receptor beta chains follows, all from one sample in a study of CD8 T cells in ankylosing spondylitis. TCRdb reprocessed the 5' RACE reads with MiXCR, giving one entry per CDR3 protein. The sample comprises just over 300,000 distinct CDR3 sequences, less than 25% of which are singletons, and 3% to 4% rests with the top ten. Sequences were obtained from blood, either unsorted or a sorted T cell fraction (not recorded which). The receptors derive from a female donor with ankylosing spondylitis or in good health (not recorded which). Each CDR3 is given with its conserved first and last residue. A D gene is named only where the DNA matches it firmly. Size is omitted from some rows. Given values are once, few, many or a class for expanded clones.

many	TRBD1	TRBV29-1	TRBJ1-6	CSVGQGEDSPLHF	TGCAGCGTAGGACAGGGCGAGGATTCACCCCTCCACTTT
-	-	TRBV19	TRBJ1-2	CASSIPSRVYGYTF	TGTGCCAGTAGTATACCCTCGAGGGTCTATGGCTACACCTTC
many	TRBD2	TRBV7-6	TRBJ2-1	CASSLLTSGSSYNEQFF	TGTGCCAGCAGCTTACTGACTAGCGGGAGCTCCTACAATGAGCAGTTCTTC
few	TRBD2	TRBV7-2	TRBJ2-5	CASSLTSGEETQYF	TGTGCCAGCAGCTTGACTAGCGGTGAAGAGACCCAGTACTTC
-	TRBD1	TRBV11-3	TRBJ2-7	CASSLTGGNEQYF	TGTGCCAGCAGCCTGACAGGGGGCAACGAGCAGTACTTC
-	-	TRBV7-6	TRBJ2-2	CASSLGATRGTGELFF	TGTGCCAGCAGCTTAGGGGCCACGAGGGGCACCGGGGAGCTGTTTTTT
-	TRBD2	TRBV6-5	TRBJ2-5	CASSYSGGVGYQETQYF	TGTGCCAGCAGTTACTCGGGAGGGGTGGGGTACCAAGAGACCCAGTACTTC
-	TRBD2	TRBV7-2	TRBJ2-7	CASSFLWTSGRAYEQYF	TGTGCCAGCAGCTTCCTATGGACTAGCGGGAGGGCCTACGAGCAGTACTTC
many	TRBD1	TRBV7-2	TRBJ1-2	CASSFQGASGYTF	TGTGCCAGCAGCTTTCAGGGGGCGAGTGGCTACACCTTC
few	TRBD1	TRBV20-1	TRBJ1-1	CSASPYRTGDTEAFF	TGCAGTGCTAGTCCCTACAGGACAGGGGACACTGAAGCTTTCTTT
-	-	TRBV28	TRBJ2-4	CASSGRGLAKNIQYF	TGTGCCAGCAGTGGCAGGGGCTTAGCCAAAAACATTCAGTACTTC
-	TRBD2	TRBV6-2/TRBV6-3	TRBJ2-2	CASSLGLAGATGELFF	TGTGCCAGCAGTTTGGGACTAGCGGGAGCCACCGGGGAGCTGTTTTTT
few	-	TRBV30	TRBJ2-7	CAWKRHSYEQYF	TGTGCCTGGAAACGGCACTCCTACGAGCAGTACTTC
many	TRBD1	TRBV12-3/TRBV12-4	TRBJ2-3	CASGIDRVF	TGTGCCAGCGGGATAGACAGGGTCTTT
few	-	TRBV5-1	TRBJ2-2	CASSLAGNTGELFF	TGCGCCAGCAGCTTGGCAGGGAACACCGGGGAGCTGTTTTTT
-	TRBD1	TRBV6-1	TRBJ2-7	CASTPQGEAGEQYF	TGTGCCAGCACTCCACAGGGGGAGGCTGGAGAGCAGTACTTC
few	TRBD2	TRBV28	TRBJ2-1	CASSSSLAGAHNEQFF	TGTGCCAGCAGTTCCTCCCTAGCGGGGGCACACAATGAGCAGTTCTTC
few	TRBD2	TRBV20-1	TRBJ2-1	CSAPPGGRYNEQFF	TGCAGTGCTCCCCCAGGCGGGAGATACAATGAGCAGTTCTTC
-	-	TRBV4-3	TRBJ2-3	CASSQVSSTDTQYF	TGCGCCAGCAGCCAAGTGTCCTCCACAGATACGCAGTATTTT
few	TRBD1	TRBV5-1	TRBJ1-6	CASSHRDSLNSPLHF	TGCGCCAGCAGCCACCGGGACAGTCTTAATTCACCCCTCCACTTT
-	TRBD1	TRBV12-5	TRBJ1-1	CASGRDRVTEAFF	TGTGCTAGTGGCCGTGACAGGGTCACTGAAGCTTTCTTT
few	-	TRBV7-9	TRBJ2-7	CASSLPSNPYEQYF	TGTGCCAGCAGCTTACCCAGTAACCCCTACGAGCAGTACTTC
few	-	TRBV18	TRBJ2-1	CASSQEASTARQFF	TGTGCCAGCTCACAAGAGGCCTCAACCGCGAGGCAGTTCTTC
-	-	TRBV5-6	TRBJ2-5	CASSFSIQETQYF	TGTGCCAGCAGCTTCAGCATCCAAGAGACCCAGTACTTC
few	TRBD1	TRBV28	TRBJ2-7	CASLGQGRDEQYF	TGTGCCAGCCTAGGACAGGGACGGGACGAGCAGTACTTC
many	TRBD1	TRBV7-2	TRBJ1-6	CASSRGQDNSPLHF	TGTGCCAGCAGCCGGGGACAGGATAATTCACCCCTCCACTTT
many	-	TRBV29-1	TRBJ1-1	CSVDRVRVGTEAFF	TGCAGCGTTGATCGGGTGAGGGTCGGCACTGAAGCTTTCTTT
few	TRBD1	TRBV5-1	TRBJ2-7	CASSLRQGAYEQYF	TGCGCCAGCAGCTTGCGACAGGGGGCCTACGAGCAGTACTTC
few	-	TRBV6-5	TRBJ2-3	CASSYDPTDTQYF	TGTGCCAGCAGTTACGACCCCACAGATACGCAGTATTTT
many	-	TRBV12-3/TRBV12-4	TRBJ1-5	CASSLWVESDQPQHF	TGTGCCAGCAGTTTATGGGTGGAGAGCGATCAGCCCCAGCATTTT
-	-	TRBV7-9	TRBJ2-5	CASSSRGGEAQYF	TGTGCCAGCAGCTCCAGGGGCGGAGAGGCCCAGTACTTC
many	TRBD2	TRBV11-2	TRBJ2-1	CASSSISGSEQFF	TGTGCCAGCAGCTCTATTAGCGGGAGTGAGCAGTTCTTC
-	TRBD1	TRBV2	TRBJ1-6	CASNRDRGYSPLHF	TGTGCCAGCAACAGGGACAGGGGGTATTCACCCCTCCACTTT
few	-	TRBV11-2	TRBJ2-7	CASSPLTAYEQYF	TGTGCCAGCAGCCCCTTGACAGCCTACGAGCAGTACTTC
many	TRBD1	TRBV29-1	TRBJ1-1	CSVSRGSEAFF	TGCAGCGTCTCCAGGGGGTCTGAAGCTTTCTTT
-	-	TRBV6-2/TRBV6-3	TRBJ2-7	CASSSVGSAEQYF	TGTGCCAGCAGTTCAGTCGGTTCGGCCGAGCAGTACTTC
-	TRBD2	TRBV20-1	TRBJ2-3	CSARDTAGGKDTQYF	TGCAGTGCTAGAGATACAGCGGGAGGGAAAGATACGCAGTATTTT
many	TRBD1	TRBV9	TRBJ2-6	CASSAGQFSGANVLTF	TGTGCCAGCAGCGCGGGACAGTTCTCTGGGGCCAACGTCCTGACTTTC
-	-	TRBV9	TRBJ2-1	CASSPRDFLYNEQFF	TGTGCCAGCAGCCCCCGGGACTTCCTCTACAATGAGCAGTTCTTC
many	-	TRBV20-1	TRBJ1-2	CSARRGAGGYTF	TGCAGTGCTAGGCGGGGGGCCGGGGGCTACACCTTC
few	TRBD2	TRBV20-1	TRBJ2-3	CSASNSGRAISDTQYF	TGCAGTGCTAGTAATAGCGGGAGGGCCATCTCGGATACGCAGTATTTT
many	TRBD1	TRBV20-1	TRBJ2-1	CSAPKPGQYNEQFF	TGCAGTGCTCCTAAACCGGGACAGTACAATGAGCAGTTCTTC
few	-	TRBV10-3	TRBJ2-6	CAISDVVSGANVLTF	TGTGCCATCAGTGATGTAGTCTCTGGGGCCAACGTCCTGACTTTC
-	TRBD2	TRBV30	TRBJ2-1	CAWNPPTSGRYNEQFF	TGTGCCTGGAACCCCCCCACTAGCGGGAGGTACAATGAGCAGTTCTTC
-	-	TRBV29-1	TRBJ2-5	CSVGPQGGETQYF	TGCAGCGTTGGTCCCCAGGGTGGGGAGACCCAGTACTTC
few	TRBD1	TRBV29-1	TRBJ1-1	CSVDDTWTGGFTEAFF	TGCAGCGTTGATGATACCTGGACAGGGGGCTTCACTGAAGCTTTCTTT
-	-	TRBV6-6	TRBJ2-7	CASSYIGLGEQYF	TGTGCCAGCAGTTACATCGGTCTTGGGGAGCAGTACTTC
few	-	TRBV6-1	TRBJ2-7	CASSQTPQGSYEQYF	TGTGCCAGCTCGCAAACTCCGCAGGGCTCCTACGAGCAGTACTTC
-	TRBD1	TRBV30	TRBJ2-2	CAWWAYRGAGELFF	TGTGCCTGGTGGGCTTACAGGGGAGCCGGGGAGCTGTTTTTT
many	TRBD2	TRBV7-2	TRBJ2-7	CASSSSLAEGAYEQYF	TGTGCCAGCAGCTCAAGCCTAGCGGAGGGCGCCTACGAGCAGTACTTC
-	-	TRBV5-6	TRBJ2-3	CASQPRPSSGDTQYF	TGTGCCAGCCAGCCGAGGCCTAGCTCAGGTGATACGCAGTATTTT
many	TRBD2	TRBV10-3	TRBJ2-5	CAISEGTSGQETQYF	TGTGCCATCAGTGAAGGGACTAGCGGTCAAGAGACCCAGTACTTC